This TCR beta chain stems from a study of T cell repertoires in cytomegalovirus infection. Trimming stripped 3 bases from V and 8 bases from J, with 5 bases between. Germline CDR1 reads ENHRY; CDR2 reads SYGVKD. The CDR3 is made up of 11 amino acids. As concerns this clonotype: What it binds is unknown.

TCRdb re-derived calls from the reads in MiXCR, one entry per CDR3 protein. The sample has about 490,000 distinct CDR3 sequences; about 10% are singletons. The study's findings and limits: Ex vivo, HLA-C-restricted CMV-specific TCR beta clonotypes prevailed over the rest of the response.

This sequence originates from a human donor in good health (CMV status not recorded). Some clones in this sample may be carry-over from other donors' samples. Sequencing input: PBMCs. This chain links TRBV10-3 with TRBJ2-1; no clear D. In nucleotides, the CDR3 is TGTGCCATCAGTGAATGGGATGAGCAGTTCTTC. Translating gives CAISEWDEQFF.